Following are 29 T cell receptor beta chains from one sample sequenced in a study of blood T cell repertoires in COVID-19. Some clones are missing from TCRdb's copy, which holds only in-frame ones; the method was immunoSEQ multiplex PCR. The sample has 350,000 to 450,000 clones; approximately 92% are singletons. The sample taken for sequencing was PBMCs or T cells enriched from blood (not recorded which). All receptors derive from a young man who had recovered from COVID-19.

This clone was seen once. CDR3 in amino acids: CSVEEESSYEQYF. The CDR3 coding sequence is TGCAGCGTTGAAGAAGAGTCTTCCTACGAGCAGTACTTC. The rearrangement joins TRBV29-1 to TRBJ2-7; D gene ambiguous. V was cut by 0 bases and J by 1 base, with 7 bases left in between. Germline values: CDR1 SQVTM, CDR2 ANQGSEA. The CDR3 contains 13 residues.

The V call is TRBV7-9, the J call TRBJ2-7; D call uncertain. The CDR3 is 13 amino acids. V gave up 5 bases and J gave up 5 bases, with 13 bases separating them. The germline gives CDR1 SEHNR, CDR2 FQNEAQ (reference sequence). CDR3 in DNA: TGTGCCAGCAGCCGTTTGACTGGAGACGAGCAGTACTTC. Its translation: CASSRLTGDEQYF.

The chain is built from TRBV7-9 and TRBJ1-1; no reliable D call. This CDR3 has 14 residues. V lost 4 bases and J lost 1, with 10 bases in between. CDR1 and CDR2 from the germline V gene are SEHNR and FQNEAQ (reference sequence). CDR3 sequence reads: CASSSPQANTEAFF. CDR3 nucleotide sequence: TGTGCCAGCAGCTCCCCCCAGGCGAACACTGAAGCTTTCTTT.

The rearrangement joins TRBV28 to TRBJ2-7, with D possibly being TRBD2 (6 bases). Germline CDR1 reads MDHEN; CDR2 reads SYDVKM. The CDR3 runs 14 residues. V dropped 6 bases and J dropped 2 bases, with 14 bases sitting between them. CDR3 loop: CASSQGGGPYEQYF. CDR3 sequence (DNA): TGTGCCAGCAGCCAGGGAGGCGGGCCCTACGAGCAGTACTTC.

This rearrangement joins TRBV19 to TRBJ2-7; TRBD2 agrees at 7 bases. This CDR3 is built from 14 residues. Per germline, CDR1 LNHDA and CDR2 SQIVND (reference sequence). The CDR3 sequence is CATQLGGSVHEQYF. The CDR3 DNA reads as TGTGCGACTCAACTCGGGGGGAGTGTCCACGAGCAGTACTTC.

The rearrangement links TRBV10-3 to TRBJ2-2; 10 bases match TRBD2. The CDR3 loop spans 14 amino acids. Germline V CDR1 and CDR2: ENHRY, SYGVKD. J gave up 5 bases and V 8 bases, and 5 bases lay outside the gene matches. CDR3 sequence reads: CAIRPSGSTGELFF. Written as DNA, the CDR3 is TGTGCCATCCGGCCTAGCGGGAGTACCGGGGAGCTGTTTTTT.

This chain connects TRBV4-2 to TRBJ1-4; 8 bases match TRBD1. CDR1 LGHNA and CDR2 YNFKEQ come from the germline V gene. V lost 2 bases and J lost 8; bases outside the gene matches: 7. The CDR3 totals 15 residues. CDR3 in DNA: TGTGCCAGCAGCCAAAATTGGCAGGGGGCGGAAAAACTGTTTTTT. This translates into CASSQNWQGAEKLFF.

The genes are TRBV9 and TRBJ2-2; TRBD2 matches 10 bases. J lost 7 bases, V lost 0 bases, and 6 bases had no gene match. This CDR3 has 16 amino acids. Germline CDR1 and CDR2: SGDLS and YYNGEE. The CDR3 region has the DNA TGTGCCAGCAGCGTAGAACTAGCGGGAACGAACGGGGAGCTGTTTTTT. As protein: CASSVELAGTNGELFF.

CDR3 coding DNA: TGTGCCACCGGACAGGGTGTGACCTACAATGAGCAGTTCTTC. This translates into CATGQGVTYNEQFF. The V call is TRBV10-3, the J call TRBJ2-1, with 8 bases lining up with TRBD1. V trimming: 10 bases; J trimming: 2 bases; junction bases outside the gene matches: 7. In germline, CDR1 is ENHRY, CDR2 SYGVKD. CDR3 length: 14 residues.

The sample holds one count of this clone. The chain combines TRBV7-6 with TRBJ2-1; TRBD2 agrees at 7 bases. Germline loops: CDR1 SGHVS, CDR2 FNYEAQ. The CDR3 is 17 residues long. The ends lost 0 bases at V and 0 bases at J; junction bases unmatched: 5. The CDR3 sequence: CASSLATSESSYNEQFF. The CDR3 DNA is TGTGCCAGCAGCTTAGCAACTAGCGAAAGCTCCTACAATGAGCAGTTCTTC.

The rearrangement uses TRBV3-1 (or the pseudogene TRBV3-2) and TRBJ2-3; the D gene is possibly TRBD2 (6 bases). Trimming removed 4 bases from V and 1 base from J, with 18 bases in between. Germline V gene data show CDR1 as LGHDT and CDR2 as YNNKEL (reference sequence). The CDR3 runs to 17 residues. This chain's CDR3 is CASSPRSSSVGTDTQYF. The CDR3 DNA reads TGTGCCAGCAGCCCCCGATCTTCTAGCGTCGGCACAGATACGCAGTATTTT.

V gene TRBV28 combines with J gene TRBJ1-5, with TRBD1 identical over 7 bases. The length of the CDR3 is 14 residues. The germline V gene encodes CDR1 MDHEN and CDR2 SYDVKM. With 7 bases clipped from V and 1 base from J, the junction kept 4 bases outside the gene matches. CDR3 loop: CASNRDRSNQPQHF. The DNA of the CDR3 is TGTGCCAGCAACCGGGACAGAAGCAATCAGCCCCAGCATTTT.

The chain carries TRBV6-5 and TRBJ1-6; possibly TRBD1 for D (6 bases). The ends were cut back, 4 bases at V and 7 bases at J, with 8 bases in the middle. The CDR3 consists of 13 residues. Germline V gives CDR1 MNHEY, CDR2 SVGAGI. Here the CDR3 reads CASSFTGNSPLHF. DNA for the CDR3: TGTGCCAGCAGTTTTACAGGGAATTCACCCCTCCACTTT.

This clone was found once. The J gene is TRBJ2-4, the V gene TRBV6-5, with 7 bases that match TRBD1. This CDR3 has 14 amino acids. With V trimmed by 7 bases and J by 6 bases, 9 bases remained unmatched. Germline V gene data show CDR1 as MNHEY and CDR2 as SVGAGI. CDR3 sequence (DNA): TGTGCCAGCAAAAGAGACAGGGACGGAAACATTCAGTACTTC. Amino acids: CASKRDRDGNIQYF.

The V and J genes are TRBV24-1 and TRBJ2-7; TRBD2 might be the D (5 bases). The length of the CDR3 is 15 residues. Germline CDR1 KGHDR, CDR2 SFDVKD. Trimming stripped 6 bases from V and 0 bases from J, with 14 bases between. CDR3 sequence (DNA): TGTGCCACCAGTCGGGGAGAGACCTTCTCCTACGAGCAGTACTTC. Its translation is CATSRGETFSYEQYF.

The chain couples TRBV25-1 to TRBJ1-4; a weak D match, TRBD1 (6 bases). The CDR3 is 15 residues long. The germline CDR1 and CDR2 sequences are MGHDK and SYGVNS. Trimming pared 6 bases from V and 0 bases from J, leaving 11 bases between. The CDR3 reads CASRQTGATNEKLFF. CDR3 nucleotides: TGTGCCAGCAGACAGACAGGTGCAACTAATGAAAAACTGTTTTTT.

The rearrangement joins TRBV7-6 to TRBJ2-1; 10 bases agree with TRBD2. This CDR3 is 16 amino acids long. Germline V CDR1 and CDR2: SGHVS, FNYEAQ. V trimming: 5 bases; J trimming: 8 bases; junction bases outside the gene matches: 12. The CDR3 bases are TGTGCCAGCAGCAGGGAGGGAGCGGGAGGGCCCGATGAGCAGTTCTTC. Its translation is CASSREGAGGPDEQFF.

This clone has more than one count but fewer than ten. V is TRBV5-4 and J is TRBJ1-1; 8 bases fit TRBD1. After removal of 4 bases from V and 1 base from J, the junction contained 6 bases not matched to a gene. The CDR3 loop spans 15 amino acids. Looked up from germline, CDR1 is SGHNT and CDR2 is YYREEE (reference sequence). CDR3 loop: CASSPAGTGNTEAFF. The CDR3 nucleotides are TGTGCCAGCAGCCCGGCGGGGACAGGGAACACTGAAGCTTTCTTT.

The CDR3 protein is CASSLSLAGGLGEQYF. CDR3 DNA: TGCGCCAGCAGCTTGTCTCTAGCGGGAGGGCTAGGCGAGCAGTACTTC. The J gene is TRBJ2-7, the V gene TRBV5-1; TRBD2 agrees at 12 bases. V lost 1 base to trimming and J lost 6 bases; unmatched junction nucleotides: 8. CDR3 size: 16 residues. CDR1 is SGHRS and CDR2 is YFSETQ in the germline V gene.

The rearrangement joins TRBV7-7 to TRBJ2-1; 9 bases are shared with TRBD1. The CDR3 runs to 15 residues. The V gene's germline CDR1 is SSHAT and CDR2 FNYEAQ (reference sequence). Trimming cost V 1 base and J 3 bases; bases outside gene matches: 1. CDR3 nucleotides: TGTGCCAGCAGCTTAGACAGGGGGCTCTACAATGAGCAGTTCTTC. Amino acid sequence: CASSLDRGLYNEQFF.

Worth noting for this clone: A junction boundary mismatches the germline segment, possibly from a read error. The rearrangement links TRBV9 to TRBJ2-1; possible D gene TRBD2, 6 bases. The CDR3 is 15 residues long. From germline, CDR1 is SGDLS and CDR2 YYNGEE. CDR3 residues: CASSVVSGSHNEQFF. DNA for the CDR3: TGTGCCAGCAGCGTAGTTAGCGGCTCCCACAATGAGCAGTTCTTC.

The chain recombines TRBV7-6 with TRBJ2-1; the match to TRBD2 covers 7 bases. Germline-derived CDR1 and CDR2 are SGHVS and FNYEAQ. This CDR3 is 19 amino acids long. V was pared by 1 base and J by 2 bases, with 14 bases of the junction left unmatched. CDR3 bases: TGTGCCAGCAGCTTAGACCCGAGTGGTCGGGAGGCCGCCTACAATGAGCAGTTCTTC. It specifies CASSLDPSGREAAYNEQFF. The variable domain in full, completed from reference TRBV7-6 and TRBJ2-1, reads GAGVSQSPRYKVTKRGQDVALRCDPISGHVSLYWYRQALGQGPEFLTYFNYEAQQDKSGLPNDRFSAERPEGSISTLTIQRTEQRDSAMYRCASSLDPSGREAAYNEQFFGPGTRLTVL.

The chain is built from TRBV5-4 and TRBJ2-5; TRBD2 is a possible D gene (5 bases). There are 15 residues in the CDR3. CDR1 SGHNT and CDR2 YYREEE come from the germline V gene (reference sequence). The ends were cut back, 4 bases at V and 2 bases at J, with 15 bases in the middle. This CDR3 reads CASSQLGVGQETQYF. CDR3 nucleotides: TGTGCCAGCAGCCAGCTCGGGGTTGGGCAAGAGACCCAGTACTTC.

The chain uses TRBV10-3 and TRBJ2-1; tentatively, D is TRBD1 (6 bases). Germline V gene sequence: CDR1 ENHRY, CDR2 SYGVKD. Trimming took off 6 bases at V and 8 bases at J, with 23 bases between the two ends. This CDR3 is built from 16 residues. CDR3 amino acids: CAIRGDRGHKVYEQFF. The DNA of the CDR3 is TGTGCCATCAGGGGAGACCGGGGACACAAGGTTTATGAGCAGTTCTTC.

The DNA for the CDR3 is TGTGCCAGTAGGGGAACAGGGGGCAACACTGAAGCTTTCTTT. The encoded protein is CASRGTGGNTEAFF. The chain joins TRBV19 to TRBJ1-1; 9 bases are a match to TRBD1. This CDR3 has 14 residues. Looked up from germline, CDR1 is LNHDA and CDR2 is SQIVND (reference sequence). Losses at the gene ends were 6 bases for V and 2 bases for J; bases not matched to a gene: 4.

The chain is built from TRBV28 and TRBJ1-2; TRBD1 aligns across 8 bases. Germline CDR1 is MDHEN and CDR2 is SYDVKM. The V and J ends lost 4 bases and 6 bases, in that order; junction bases with no gene match: 10. This CDR3 has 15 amino acids. This CDR3 is CASSYNTGQANGYTF. The CDR3 DNA reads TGTGCCAGCAGTTACAACACGGGACAGGCTAATGGCTACACCTTC.

The chain employs TRBV7-9 and TRBJ1-2; D might be TRBD1 (6 bases). The V gene lost 4 bases and the J gene lost 2 bases, with 11 bases spanning the gap. The CDR3 has 14 residues. The germline gives CDR1 SEHNR, CDR2 FQNEAQ (reference sequence). CDR3 sequence (DNA): TGTGCCAGCAGCTCAGGACAGCCCAACTATGGCTACACCTTC. This codes for CASSSGQPNYGYTF.

The chain has TRBV6-5 and TRBJ1-2, with 10 bases lining up with TRBD1. CDR3 size: 14 residues. Trimming removed 5 bases from V and 3 bases from J; junction bases left unmatched: 3. Looked up from germline, CDR1 is MNHEY and CDR2 is SVGAGI. CDR3 loop: CASSIGQGDYGYTF. CDR3 bases: TGTGCCAGCAGTATCGGACAGGGGGACTATGGCTACACCTTC.

This chain joins TRBV30 and TRBJ2-1, with 7 bases fitting TRBD1. This CDR3 has 12 amino acids. The germline CDR1 and CDR2 sequences are GTSNPN and SVGIG (reference sequence). J was trimmed by 8 bases and V by 0 bases; bases with no gene match: 1. The CDR3 reads CAWSVTGDEQFF. The CDR3 nucleotides are TGTGCCTGGAGTGTCACAGGGGATGAGCAGTTCTTC.